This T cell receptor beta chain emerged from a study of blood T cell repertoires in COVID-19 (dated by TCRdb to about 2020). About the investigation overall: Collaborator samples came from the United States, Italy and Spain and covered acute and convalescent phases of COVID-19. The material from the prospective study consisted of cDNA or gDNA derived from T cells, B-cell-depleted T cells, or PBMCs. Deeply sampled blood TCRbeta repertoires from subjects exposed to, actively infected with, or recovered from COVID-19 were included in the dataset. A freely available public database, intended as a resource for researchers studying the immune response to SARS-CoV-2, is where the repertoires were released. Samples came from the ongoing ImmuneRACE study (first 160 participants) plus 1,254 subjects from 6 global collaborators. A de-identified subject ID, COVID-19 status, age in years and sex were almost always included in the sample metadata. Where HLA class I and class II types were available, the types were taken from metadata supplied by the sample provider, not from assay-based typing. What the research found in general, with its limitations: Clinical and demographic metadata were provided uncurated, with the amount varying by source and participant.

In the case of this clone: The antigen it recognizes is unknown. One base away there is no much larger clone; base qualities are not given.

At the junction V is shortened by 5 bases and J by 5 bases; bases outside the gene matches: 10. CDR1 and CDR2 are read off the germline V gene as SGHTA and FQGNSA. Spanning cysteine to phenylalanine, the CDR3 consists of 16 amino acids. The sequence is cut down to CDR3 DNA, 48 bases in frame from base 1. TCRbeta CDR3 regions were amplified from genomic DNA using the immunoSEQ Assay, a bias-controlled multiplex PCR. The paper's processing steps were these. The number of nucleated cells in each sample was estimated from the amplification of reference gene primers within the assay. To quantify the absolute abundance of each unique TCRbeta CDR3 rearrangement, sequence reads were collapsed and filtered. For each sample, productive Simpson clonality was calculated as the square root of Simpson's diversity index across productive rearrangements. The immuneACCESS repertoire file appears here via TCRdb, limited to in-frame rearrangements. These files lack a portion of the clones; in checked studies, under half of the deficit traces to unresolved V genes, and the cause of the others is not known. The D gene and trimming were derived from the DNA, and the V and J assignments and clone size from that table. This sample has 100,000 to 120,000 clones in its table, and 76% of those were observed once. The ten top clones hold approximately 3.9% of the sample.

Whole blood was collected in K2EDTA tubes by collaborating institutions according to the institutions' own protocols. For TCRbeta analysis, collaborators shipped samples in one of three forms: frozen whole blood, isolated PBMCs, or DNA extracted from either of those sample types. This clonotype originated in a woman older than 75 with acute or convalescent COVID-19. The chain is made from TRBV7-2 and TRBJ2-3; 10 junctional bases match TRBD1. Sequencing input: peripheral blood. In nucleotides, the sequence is TGTGCCAGCAGCGCACCGGGACAGGGGTTCGGAGATACGCAGTATTTT. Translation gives CASSAPGQGFGDTQYF.